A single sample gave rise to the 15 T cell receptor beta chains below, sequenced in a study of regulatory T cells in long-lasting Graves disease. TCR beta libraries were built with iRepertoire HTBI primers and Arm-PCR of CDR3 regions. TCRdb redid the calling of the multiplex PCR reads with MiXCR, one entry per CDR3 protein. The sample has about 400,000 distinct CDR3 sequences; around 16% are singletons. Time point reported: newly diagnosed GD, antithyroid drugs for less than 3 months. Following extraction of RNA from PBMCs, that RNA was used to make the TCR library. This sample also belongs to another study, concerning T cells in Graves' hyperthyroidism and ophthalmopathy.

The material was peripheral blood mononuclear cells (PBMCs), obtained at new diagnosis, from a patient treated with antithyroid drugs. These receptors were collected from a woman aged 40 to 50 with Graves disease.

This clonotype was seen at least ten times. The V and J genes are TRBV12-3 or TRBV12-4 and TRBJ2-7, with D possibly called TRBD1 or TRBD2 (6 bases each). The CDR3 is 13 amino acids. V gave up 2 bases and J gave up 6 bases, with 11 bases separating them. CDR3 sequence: CASSLRGVSEQYF. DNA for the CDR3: TGTGCCAGCAGTTTAAGGGGGGTCTCCGAGCAGTACTTC.

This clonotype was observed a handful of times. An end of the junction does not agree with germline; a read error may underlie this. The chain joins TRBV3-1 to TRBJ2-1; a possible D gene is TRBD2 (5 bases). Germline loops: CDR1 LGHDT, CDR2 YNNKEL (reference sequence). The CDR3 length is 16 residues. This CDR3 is CASNQVLSRTYNEQFF. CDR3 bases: TGTGCCAGCAACCAAGTCCTTTCAAGGACTTACAATGAGCAGTTCTTC.

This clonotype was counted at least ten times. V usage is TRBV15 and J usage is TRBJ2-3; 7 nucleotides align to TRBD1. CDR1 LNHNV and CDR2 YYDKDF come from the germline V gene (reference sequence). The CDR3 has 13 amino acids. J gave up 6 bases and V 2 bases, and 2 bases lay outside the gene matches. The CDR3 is CATSRQGEDTQYF. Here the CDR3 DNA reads TGTGCCACCAGCAGACAGGGGGAGGATACGCAGTATTTT.

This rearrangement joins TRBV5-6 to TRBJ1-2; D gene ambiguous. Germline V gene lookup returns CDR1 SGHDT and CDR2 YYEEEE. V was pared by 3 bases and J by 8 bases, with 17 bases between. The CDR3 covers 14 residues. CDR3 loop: CASSSVGEAGGYTF. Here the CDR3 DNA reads TGTGCCAGCAGCTCGGTTGGGGAGGCCGGGGGCTACACCTTC.

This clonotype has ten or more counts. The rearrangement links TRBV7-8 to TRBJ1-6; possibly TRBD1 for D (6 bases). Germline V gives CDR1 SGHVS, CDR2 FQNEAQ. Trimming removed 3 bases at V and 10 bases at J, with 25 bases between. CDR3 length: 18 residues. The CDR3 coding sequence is TGTGCCAGCAGCTTTTTGAGTGGTAGGGGGTCCAATTTCTCACCCCTCCACTTT. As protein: CASSFLSGRGSNFSPLHF.

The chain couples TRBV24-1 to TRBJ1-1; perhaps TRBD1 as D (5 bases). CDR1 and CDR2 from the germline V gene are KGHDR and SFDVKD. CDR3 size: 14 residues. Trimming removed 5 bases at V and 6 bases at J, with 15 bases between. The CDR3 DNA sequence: TGTGCCACCAGTGCTCCGGGACGGGGCGCTGAAGCTTTCTTT. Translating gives CATSAPGRGAEAFF.

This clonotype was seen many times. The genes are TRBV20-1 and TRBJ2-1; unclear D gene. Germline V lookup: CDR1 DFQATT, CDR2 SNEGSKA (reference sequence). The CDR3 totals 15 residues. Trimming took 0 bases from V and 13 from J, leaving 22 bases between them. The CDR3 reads CSARDPISLQQKQFF. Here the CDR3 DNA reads TGCAGTGCTAGAGATCCCATTTCGCTTCAGCAAAAACAGTTCTTC.

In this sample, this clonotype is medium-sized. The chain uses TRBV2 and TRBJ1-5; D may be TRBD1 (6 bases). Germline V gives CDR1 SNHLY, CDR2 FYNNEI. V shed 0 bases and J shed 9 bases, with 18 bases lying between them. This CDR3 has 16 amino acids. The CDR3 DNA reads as TGTGCCAGCAGTGAAGCGTCCGGGGGCGGTGGTGGGCCCCAGCATTTT. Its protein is CASSEASGGGGGPQHF. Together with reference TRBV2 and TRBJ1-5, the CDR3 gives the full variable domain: EPEVTQTPSHQVTQMGQEVILRCVPISNHLYFYWYRQILGQKVEFLVSFYNNEISEKSEIFDDQFSVERPDGSNFTLKIRSTKLEDSAMYFCASSEASGGGGGPQHFGDGTRLSIL.

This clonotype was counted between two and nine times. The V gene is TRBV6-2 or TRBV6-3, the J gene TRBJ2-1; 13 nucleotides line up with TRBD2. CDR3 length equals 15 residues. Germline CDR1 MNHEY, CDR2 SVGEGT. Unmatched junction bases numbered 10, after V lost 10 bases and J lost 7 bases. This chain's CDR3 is CAITSGRAGVNEQFF. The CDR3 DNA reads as TGTGCCATCACTAGCGGGAGGGCCGGTGTGAATGAGCAGTTCTTC.

The CDR3 DNA sequence: TGTGCCAGCAGCGTAGCGGATAGCGGGAGTGTTTCAGATACGCAGTATTTT. It encodes CASSVADSGSVSDTQYF. The V gene is TRBV9, the J gene TRBJ2-3; 9 bases match TRBD2. Trimming took 0 bases from V and 4 from J; bases not matched to a gene: 9. The germline gives CDR1 SGDLS, CDR2 YYNGEE. The CDR3 extends over 17 amino acids.

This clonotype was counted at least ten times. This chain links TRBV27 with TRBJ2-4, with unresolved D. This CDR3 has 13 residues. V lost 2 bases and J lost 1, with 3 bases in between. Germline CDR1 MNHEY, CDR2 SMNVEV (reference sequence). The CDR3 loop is CASSLTAKNIQYF. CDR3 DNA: TGTGCCAGCAGTTTAACGGCCAAAAACATTCAGTACTTC.

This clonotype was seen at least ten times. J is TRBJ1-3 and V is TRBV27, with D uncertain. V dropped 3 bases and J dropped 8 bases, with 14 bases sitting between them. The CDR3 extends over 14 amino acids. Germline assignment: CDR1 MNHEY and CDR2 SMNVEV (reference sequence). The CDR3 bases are TGTGCCAGCAGTTTCCGCCCCTGGGGAGACACCATATATTTT. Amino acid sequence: CASSFRPWGDTIYF.

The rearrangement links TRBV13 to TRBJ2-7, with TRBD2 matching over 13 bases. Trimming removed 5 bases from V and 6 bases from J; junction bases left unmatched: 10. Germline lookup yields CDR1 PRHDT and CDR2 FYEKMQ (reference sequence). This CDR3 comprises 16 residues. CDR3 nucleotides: TGTGCCAGCAGCCCACAGGGACTAGCGGGACGGCGCGAGCAGTACTTC. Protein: CASSPQGLAGRREQYF.

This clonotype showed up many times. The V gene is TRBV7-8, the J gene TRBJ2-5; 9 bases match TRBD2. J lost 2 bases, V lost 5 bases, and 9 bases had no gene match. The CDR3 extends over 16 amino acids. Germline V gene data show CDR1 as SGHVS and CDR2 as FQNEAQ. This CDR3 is CASSPRGGQAQETQYF. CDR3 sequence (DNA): TGTGCCAGCAGCCCGCGGGGGGGGCAGGCTCAAGAGACCCAGTACTTC.

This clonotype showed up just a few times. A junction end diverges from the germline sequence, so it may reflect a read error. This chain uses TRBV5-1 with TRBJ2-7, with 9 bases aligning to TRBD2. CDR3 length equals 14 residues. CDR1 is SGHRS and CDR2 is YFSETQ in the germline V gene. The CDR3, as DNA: TGCGCCAGCAGACCGGGACTAGCTGGCTACGAGCAGTGCTTC. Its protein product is CASRPGLAGYEQCF.